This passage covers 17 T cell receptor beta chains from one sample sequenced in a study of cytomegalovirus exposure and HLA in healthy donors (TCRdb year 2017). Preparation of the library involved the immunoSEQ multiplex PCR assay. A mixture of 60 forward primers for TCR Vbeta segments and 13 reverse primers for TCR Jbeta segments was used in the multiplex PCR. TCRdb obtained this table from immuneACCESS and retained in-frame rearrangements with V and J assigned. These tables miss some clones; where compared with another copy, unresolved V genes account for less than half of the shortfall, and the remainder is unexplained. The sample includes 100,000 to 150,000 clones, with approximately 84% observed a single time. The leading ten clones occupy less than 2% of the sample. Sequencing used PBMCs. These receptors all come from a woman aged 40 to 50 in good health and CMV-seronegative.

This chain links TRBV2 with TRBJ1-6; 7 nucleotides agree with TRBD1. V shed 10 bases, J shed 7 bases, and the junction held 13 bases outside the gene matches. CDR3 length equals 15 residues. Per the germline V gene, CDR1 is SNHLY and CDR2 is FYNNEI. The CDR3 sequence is CATQVQGQSNSPLHF. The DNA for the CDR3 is TGTGCCACCCAAGTGCAGGGACAGAGCAATTCACCCCTCCACTTT.

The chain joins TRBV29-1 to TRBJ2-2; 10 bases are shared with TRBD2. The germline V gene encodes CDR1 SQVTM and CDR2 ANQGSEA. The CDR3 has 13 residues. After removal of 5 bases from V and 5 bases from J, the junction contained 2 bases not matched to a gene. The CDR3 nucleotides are TGCAGCGTTCGGACTAGCGGAACCGGGGAGCTGTTTTTT. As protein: CSVRTSGTGELFF.

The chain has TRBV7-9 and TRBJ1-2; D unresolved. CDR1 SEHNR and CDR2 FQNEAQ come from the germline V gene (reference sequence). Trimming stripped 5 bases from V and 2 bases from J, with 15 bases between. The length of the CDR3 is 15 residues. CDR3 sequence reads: CASSPIAFPNYGYTF. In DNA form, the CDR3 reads TGTGCCAGCAGCCCCATTGCGTTTCCGAACTATGGCTACACCTTC.

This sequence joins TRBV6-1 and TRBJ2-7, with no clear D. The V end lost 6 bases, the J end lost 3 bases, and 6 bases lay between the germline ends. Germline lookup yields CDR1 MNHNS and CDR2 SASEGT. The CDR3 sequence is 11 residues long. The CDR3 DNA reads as TGTGCCAGCAGAACCAGCTACGAGCAGTACTTC. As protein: CASRTSYEQYF.

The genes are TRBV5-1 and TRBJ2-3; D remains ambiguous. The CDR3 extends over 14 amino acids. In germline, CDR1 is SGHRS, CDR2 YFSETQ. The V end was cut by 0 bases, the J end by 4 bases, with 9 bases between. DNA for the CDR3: TGCGCCAGCAGCTTGGTTGGTAACTCAGATACGCAGTATTTT. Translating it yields CASSLVGNSDTQYF.

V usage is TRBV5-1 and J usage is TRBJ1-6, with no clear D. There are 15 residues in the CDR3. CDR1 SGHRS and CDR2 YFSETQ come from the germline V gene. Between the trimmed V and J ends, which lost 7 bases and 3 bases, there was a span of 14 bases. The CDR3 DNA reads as TGCGCCAGCCGCGCCCGTTCTATCTATAATTCACCCCTCCACTTT. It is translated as CASRARSIYNSPLHF.

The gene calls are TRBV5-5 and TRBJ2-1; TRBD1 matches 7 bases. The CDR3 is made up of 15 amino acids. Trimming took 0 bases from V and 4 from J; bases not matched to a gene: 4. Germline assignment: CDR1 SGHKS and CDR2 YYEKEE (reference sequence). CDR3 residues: CASSLAAGGYNEQFF. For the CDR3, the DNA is TGTGCCAGCAGCTTGGCGGCAGGGGGTTACAATGAGCAGTTCTTC.

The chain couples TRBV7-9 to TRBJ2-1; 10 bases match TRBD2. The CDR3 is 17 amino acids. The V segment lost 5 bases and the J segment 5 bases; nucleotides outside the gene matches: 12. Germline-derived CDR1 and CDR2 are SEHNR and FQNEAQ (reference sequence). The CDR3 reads CASSTPSGTSVNNEQFF. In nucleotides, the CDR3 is TGTGCCAGCAGCACACCTTCCGGGACTAGCGTCAACAATGAGCAGTTCTTC.

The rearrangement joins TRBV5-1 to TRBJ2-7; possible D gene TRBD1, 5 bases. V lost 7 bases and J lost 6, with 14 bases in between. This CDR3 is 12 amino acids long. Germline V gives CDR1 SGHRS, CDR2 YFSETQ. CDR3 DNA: TGCGCCAGCCGATGGGGCAATGCCGAGCAGTACTTC. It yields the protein CASRWGNAEQYF. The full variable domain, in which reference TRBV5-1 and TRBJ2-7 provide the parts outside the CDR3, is KAGVTQTPRYLIKTRGQQVTLSCSPISGHRSVSWYQQTPGQGLQFLFEYFSETQRNKGNFPGRFSGRQFSNSRSEMNVSTLELGDSALYLCASRWGNAEQYFGPGTRLTVT.

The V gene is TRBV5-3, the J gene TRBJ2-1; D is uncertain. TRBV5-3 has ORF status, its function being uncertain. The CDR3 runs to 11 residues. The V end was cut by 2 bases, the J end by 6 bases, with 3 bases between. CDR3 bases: TGTGCCAGAAGCTTCGGCAATGAGCAGTTCTTC. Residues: CARSFGNEQFF.

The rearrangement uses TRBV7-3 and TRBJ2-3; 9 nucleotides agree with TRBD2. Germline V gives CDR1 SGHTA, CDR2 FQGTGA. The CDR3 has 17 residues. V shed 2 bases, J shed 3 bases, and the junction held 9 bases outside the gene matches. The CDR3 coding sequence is TGTGCCAGCAGCTTATTGCTAGCGGGGCGGGCGACAGATACGCAGTATTTT. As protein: CASSLLLAGRATDTQYF.

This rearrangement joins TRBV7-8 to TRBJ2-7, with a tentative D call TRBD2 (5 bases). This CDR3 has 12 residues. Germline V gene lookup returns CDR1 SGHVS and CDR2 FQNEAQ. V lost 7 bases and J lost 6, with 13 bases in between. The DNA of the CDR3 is TGTGCCAGCATCGAACGGACTGGCGAGCAGTACTTC. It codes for CASIERTGEQYF.

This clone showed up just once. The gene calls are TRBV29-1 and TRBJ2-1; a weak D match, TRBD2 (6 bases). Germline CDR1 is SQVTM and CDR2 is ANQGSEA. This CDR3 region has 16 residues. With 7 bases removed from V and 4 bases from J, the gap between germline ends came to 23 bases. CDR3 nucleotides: TGCAGCGCGGAAGACCCGGGGGATCCATCTTACAATGAGCAGTTCTTC. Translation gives CSAEDPGDPSYNEQFF.

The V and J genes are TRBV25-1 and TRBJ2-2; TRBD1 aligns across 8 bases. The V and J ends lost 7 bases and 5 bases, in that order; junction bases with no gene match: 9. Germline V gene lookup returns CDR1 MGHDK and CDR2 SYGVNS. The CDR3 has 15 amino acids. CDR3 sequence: CASTPRRTGTGELFF. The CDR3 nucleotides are TGTGCCAGCACCCCCAGGCGGACAGGGACCGGGGAGCTGTTTTTT.

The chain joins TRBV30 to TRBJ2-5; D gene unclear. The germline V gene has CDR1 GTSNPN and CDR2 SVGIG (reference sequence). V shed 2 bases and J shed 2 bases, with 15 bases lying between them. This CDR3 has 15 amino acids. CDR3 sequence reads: CAWSKQSSPQETQYF. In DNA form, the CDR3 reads TGTGCCTGGAGTAAACAGTCGAGTCCACAAGAGACCCAGTACTTC.

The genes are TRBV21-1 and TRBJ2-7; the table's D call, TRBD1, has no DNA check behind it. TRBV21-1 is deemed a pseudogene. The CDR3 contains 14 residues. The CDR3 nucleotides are TGTGCCAGCAGCAAAGATCAGGGGAAGGACGAGCAGTACTTC. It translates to CASSKDQGKDEQYF.

The CDR3 DNA is TGTGCCAGCAGCACTTCCACAGGGTTTGGAAACACCATATATTTT. This codes for CASSTSTGFGNTIYF. The chain has TRBV11-2 and TRBJ1-3; D perhaps matches TRBD1 (6 bases). V was clipped by 5 bases and J by 3 bases, with 14 bases between them. CDR1 and CDR2 from the germline V gene are SGHAT and FQNNGV. The CDR3 covers 15 residues.